These 28 T cell receptor beta chains were all obtained from the same sample, sequenced in a study of response to subunit inactivated influenza vaccine. TCRdb reprocessed the RT-PCR reads via MiXCR and lists one record per CDR3 protein. The sample lists a few hundred thousand distinct CDR3 sequences, under 8.5% seen once, with about an eighth in the top ten. The input for sequencing was PBMCs from blood, taken less than 30 months after vaccination. These TCRs come from a man between 50 and 69 years old who received an inactivated influenza vaccine.

V usage is TRBV5-5 and J usage is TRBJ1-2; D gene uncertain. The germline V and J ends were trimmed by 0 bases and 8 bases, with 14 bases remaining between them. The CDR3 consists of 14 residues. The germline V gene has CDR1 SGHKS and CDR2 YYEKEE (reference sequence). DNA for the CDR3: TGTGCCAGCAGCTTGGCCGCACAGAATACAGGCTACACCTTC. Translating gives CASSLAAQNTGYTF.

This clonotype was counted between two and nine times. V usage is TRBV7-3 and J usage is TRBJ2-1; 7 bases line up with TRBD2. The germline V gene encodes CDR1 SGHTA and CDR2 FQGTGA. This CDR3 region has 14 residues. J gave up 3 bases and V 9 bases, and 8 bases lay outside the gene matches. The CDR3 loop is CASGVAGFYNEQFF. The CDR3 bases are TGTGCCAGTGGAGTAGCGGGTTTCTACAATGAGCAGTTCTTC.

This clonotype was seen a few times. CDR3 DNA: TGTGCCATCAGTGGGTCAGGGGGGGGTACAGATACGCAGTATTTT. Translated: CAISGSGGGTDTQYF. The rearrangement links TRBV10-3 to TRBJ2-3; possibly TRBD1 or TRBD2 for D (7 bases each). The CDR3 has 15 amino acids. Per the germline V gene, CDR1 is ENHRY and CDR2 is SYGVKD. Trimming left V 4 bases short and J 3 bases short, with 14 bases between.

This clonotype was picked up many times. J is TRBJ2-3 and V is TRBV6-5, with D tentatively TRBD2 (6 bases). Trimming removed 0 bases from V and 5 bases from J, with 12 bases in between. Germline V gene data show CDR1 as MNHEY and CDR2 as SVGAGI. This CDR3 is built from 15 residues. The CDR3 coding sequence is TGTGCCAGCAGTTACTCTGGGGGGTTGCTAGATACGCAGTATTTT. This gives the protein CASSYSGGLLDTQYF.

As concerns this clonotype: A much bigger clone sits one base away, suggesting this may be a read error. The chain joins TRBV7-2 to TRBJ2-3, with 12 bases aligning to TRBD2. The CDR3 loop spans 15 amino acids. Germline lookup yields CDR1 SGHTA and CDR2 FQGNSA. CDR3: CASSLRTSGADTQNF. DNA of the CDR3: TGTGCCAGCAGCCTCAGGACTAGCGGGGCCGATACGCAGAATTTT.

This rearrangement joins TRBV6-6 to TRBJ2-7; the match to TRBD1 covers 7 bases. After removal of 11 bases from V and 2 bases from J, the junction contained 9 bases not matched to a gene. Looked up from germline, CDR1 is MNHNY and CDR2 is SVGAGI (reference sequence). The CDR3 extends over 13 amino acids. The CDR3 nucleotides are TGTGCCGCTAGGACAGGCGAGGCCTACGAGCAGTACTTC. The encoded protein is CAARTGEAYEQYF.

This chain links TRBV20-1 with TRBJ1-6; D is undetermined. Germline loops: CDR1 DFQATT, CDR2 SNEGSKA (reference sequence). Trimming took off 2 bases at V and 2 bases at J, with 7 bases between the two ends. The CDR3 loop spans 14 amino acids. This chain's CDR3 is CSARPGAYNSPLHF. The CDR3 DNA reads as TGCAGTGCTAGACCCGGAGCCTATAATTCACCCCTCCACTTT.

The chain joins TRBV6-5 to TRBJ2-2; 7 bases align to TRBD2. V shed 4 bases and J 6 bases; nucleotides not matched to a gene: 11. CDR1 is MNHEY, CDR2 SVGAGI, per germline. The CDR3 consists of 16 residues. In DNA, the CDR3 is TGTGCCAGCAGTTCCTCTCCTTGGGGGGGGTCCGGGGAGCTGTTTTTT. Protein sequence: CASSSSPWGGSGELFF.

This sequence joins TRBV11-2 and TRBJ1-6, with 11 bases that match TRBD1. This CDR3 has 16 amino acids. Germline V gene data show CDR1 as SGHAT and CDR2 as FQNNGV. V trimming: 3 bases; J trimming: 11 bases; junction bases outside the gene matches: 9. The CDR3 DNA follows: TGTGCCAGCAGCTTGGGCGGGACAGGGGGAACTACACCCCTCCACTTT. Protein: CASSLGGTGGTTPLHF.

This clonotype was counted many times. The chain links TRBV7-2 to TRBJ2-3; TRBD2 is a possible D gene (6 bases). This CDR3 is built from 14 residues. With 5 bases removed from V and 6 bases from J, the gap between germline ends came to 15 bases. Germline V lookup: CDR1 SGHTA, CDR2 FQGNSA. The CDR3 sequence is CASSQRLGPDTQYF. In nucleotides, the CDR3 is TGTGCCAGCAGCCAACGACTAGGGCCGGATACGCAGTATTTT.

This clonotype was seen a handful of times. The rearrangement links TRBV25-1 to TRBJ1-2; D is unclear. Trimming removed 2 bases from V and 8 bases from J, with 9 bases in between. CDR1 MGHDK and CDR2 SYGVNS come from the germline V gene. The CDR3 runs to 12 residues. This CDR3 is CASSEGVKGYTF. The CDR3 DNA reads TGTGCCAGCAGTGAAGGGGTCAAGGGCTACACCTTC.

The chain recombines TRBV20-1 with TRBJ1-1; D is undetermined. CDR3 length equals 13 residues. In germline, CDR1 is DFQATT, CDR2 SNEGSKA (reference sequence). Trimming cost V 6 bases and J 2 bases, with 13 bases left between them. The CDR3 DNA is TGCAGTGCCGATCAGTCTGCCAACACTGAAGCTTTCTTT. Protein: CSADQSANTEAFF.

This clonotype has only a few counts. This chain joins TRBV7-8 and TRBJ2-5; TRBD2 matches 7 bases. V lost 3 bases and J lost 4; bases outside the gene matches: 8. CDR1 and CDR2 (germline): SGHVS, FQNEAQ. The CDR3 runs 15 residues. CDR3 protein: CASSFLAGVGETQYF. The DNA of the CDR3 is TGTGCCAGCAGCTTCTTAGCGGGTGTCGGAGAGACCCAGTACTTC.

This clonotype showed up just a few times. This chain joins TRBV10-3 and TRBJ2-5; maybe TRBD2 (5 bases). Germline V gives CDR1 ENHRY, CDR2 SYGVKD. Trimming removed 2 bases from V and 5 bases from J, with 15 bases in between. This CDR3 is built from 15 residues. Here the CDR3 reads CAISETGLRGETQYF. CDR3 nucleotides: TGTGCCATCAGTGAGACGGGCCTCCGAGGGGAGACCCAGTACTTC.

This clonotype was observed a handful of times. The chain employs TRBV7-9 and TRBJ2-5; the match to TRBD2 covers 7 bases. CDR3 length: 12 residues. Germline values: CDR1 SEHNR, CDR2 FQNEAQ (reference sequence). The trim removed 1 base at V and 11 bases at J, leaving 4 bases unmatched. The CDR3 is CASSLVTSSQYF. The CDR3 nucleotides are TGTGCCAGCAGCTTAGTGACTAGCTCTCAGTACTTC.

This clonotype showed up many times. The chain has TRBV7-2 and TRBJ2-3; D is tentatively TRBD1 or TRBD2 (5 bases each). Trimming cost V 7 bases and J 7 bases, with 15 bases left between them. The CDR3 is made up of 13 amino acids. Germline CDR1 is SGHTA and CDR2 is FQGNSA. The CDR3 sequence: CASTPGDRNTQYF. The CDR3 nucleotides read TGTGCCAGCACCCCTGGGGACCGGAATACGCAGTATTTT.

This clonotype showed up many times. The chain links TRBV12-3 or TRBV12-4 to TRBJ2-1, with 7 positions matching TRBD2. The CDR3 has 14 amino acids. J was trimmed by 10 bases and V by 1 base; bases with no gene match: 7. CDR3 protein: CASSLGLAVGEQFF. In DNA form, the CDR3 reads TGTGCCAGCAGTTTAGGGCTAGCGGTGGGGGAGCAGTTCTTC.

This clonotype was counted a few times. The gene calls are TRBV5-1 and TRBJ1-2; a possible D gene is TRBD1 (6 bases). The V end was cut by 4 bases, the J end by 1 base, with 8 bases between. CDR1 SGHRS and CDR2 YFSETQ come from the germline V gene. The CDR3 consists of 13 residues. CDR3 DNA sequence: TGCGCCAGCAGCACGGACAGTAACTATGGCTACACCTTC. Encoded protein: CASSTDSNYGYTF.

Remarks on this clonotype: Without the conserved terminal phenylalanine or tryptophan, this CDR3 likely stems from a read error. The gene calls are TRBV2 and TRBJ2-2; D not certain. Deletions cut 1 base from V and 6 bases from J, with 9 bases between. This CDR3 has 14 residues. CDR1 SNHLY and CDR2 FYNNEI come from the germline V gene. In DNA, the CDR3 is TGTGCCAGCAGTGAAGGCCGAAGGGCCGGGGAGCTGTTTTCT. Encoded protein: CASSEGRRAGELFS.

This clonotype occurred a few times. The rearrangement uses TRBV29-1 and TRBJ2-3; D could derive from TRBD1 or TRBD2 (5 bases each). CDR3 length: 15 residues. Looked up from germline, CDR1 is SQVTM and CDR2 is ANQGSEA. The germline V and J ends were trimmed by 3 bases and 1 base, with 14 bases remaining between them. The CDR3 DNA is TGCAGCGTTGAGCCCCGGGACCGCGGCACAGATACGCAGTATTTT. Encoded protein: CSVEPRDRGTDTQYF.

In its sample, this clonotype was seen many times. The chain combines TRBV14 with TRBJ2-5; maybe TRBD2 (5 bases). V lost 4 bases and J lost 4, with 22 bases in between. Germline V gene lookup returns CDR1 SGHDN and CDR2 FVKESK. The CDR3 runs 17 residues. The CDR3 here is CASSLIKHRDWGETQYF. The CDR3 region has the DNA TGTGCCAGCAGCCTGATTAAGCATCGGGATTGGGGAGAGACCCAGTACTTC.

This clonotype was seen a handful of times. The chain couples TRBV6-5 to TRBJ1-2; D perhaps matches TRBD1 (5 bases). This CDR3 region has 15 residues. V lost 5 bases and J 4 bases, leaving 17 bases between the germline ends. Per the germline V gene, CDR1 is MNHEY and CDR2 is SVGAGI. This chain's CDR3 is CASSNVLGVVYGYTF. The DNA for the CDR3 is TGTGCCAGCAGTAACGTTTTAGGGGTTGTCTATGGCTACACCTTC.

This chain joins TRBV18 and TRBJ2-7, with D possibly being TRBD2 (6 bases). The CDR3 is 14 residues long. Germline-derived CDR1 and CDR2 are KGHSH and LQKENI. Trimming removed 3 bases from V and 3 bases from J, with 12 bases in between. CDR3 sequence (DNA): TGTGCCAGCTCACCGGGTCGGGAGTACTACGAGCAGTACTTC. Its translation: CASSPGREYYEQYF.

The CDR3 loop is CASSLALGIQYF. CDR3 DNA sequence: TGTGCCAGCAGCTTAGCTCTAGGCATTCAGTACTTC. The chain joins TRBV7-2 to TRBJ2-4; no clear D. Germline lookup yields CDR1 SGHTA and CDR2 FQGNSA. The germline V and J ends were trimmed by 0 bases and 9 bases, with 6 bases remaining between them. CDR3 size: 12 residues.

This clonotype was counted ten times or more. The V call is TRBV7-9, the J call TRBJ1-2; TRBD1 matches at 10 bases. Germline loops: CDR1 SEHNR, CDR2 FQNEAQ (reference sequence). This CDR3 has 18 amino acids. J lost 1 base, V lost 4 bases, and 12 bases had no gene match. CDR3 in amino acids: CASSSYSLGTGVNYGYTF. The CDR3 DNA reads as TGTGCCAGCAGCTCTTACTCACTCGGGACAGGGGTTAACTATGGCTACACCTTC.

This sequence joins TRBV5-6 and TRBJ2-2; TRBD1 agrees at 9 bases. The CDR3 length is 16 residues. V trimming: 6 bases; J trimming: 3 bases; junction bases outside the gene matches: 9. CDR1 is SGHDT and CDR2 is YYEEEE in the germline V gene. CDR3: CASTRTGDRYTGELFF. The CDR3 DNA follows: TGTGCCAGCACCAGGACAGGGGATCGGTACACCGGGGAGCTGTTTTTT.

This clonotype was picked up a small number of times. V is TRBV5-6 and J is TRBJ2-3, with D possibly being TRBD1 (6 bases). Trimming left V 5 bases short and J 4 bases short, with 20 bases between. Germline V lookup: CDR1 SGHDT, CDR2 YYEEEE. The CDR3 loop spans 16 amino acids. As DNA, the CDR3 is TGTGCCAGCAGTAAACAGGGCTTTGGTTTGGCAGATACGCAGTATTTT. This gives the protein CASSKQGFGLADTQYF.

This clonotype was counted ten times or more. The chain joins TRBV7-8 to TRBJ1-1; weak D call: TRBD1 (5 bases). The V gene lost 1 base and the J gene lost 0 bases, with 9 bases spanning the gap. The CDR3 runs to 15 residues. The V gene's germline CDR1 is SGHVS and CDR2 FQNEAQ. CDR3 in amino acids: CASSLDRGLNTEAFF. Here the CDR3 DNA reads TGTGCCAGCAGCTTAGATCGGGGGTTGAACACTGAAGCTTTCTTT.